The clone carrying this T cell receptor beta chain was seen only once. In germline, CDR1 is LGHNT, CDR2 FRNRAP. J was trimmed by 3 bases and V by 6 bases; bases with no gene match: 9. This CDR3 is built from 15 residues. The data are from a study of T cell responses to AZD1222 COVID-19 vaccine. At the level of the study: The study pooled second doses at about 4 or about 12 weeks.

The repertoire was sequenced with immunoSEQ multiplex PCR; TCRdb's copy has only in-frame clones and lacks some. The data show some 130,000 clones, over 90% seen once. This sample comprised peripheral blood, obtained on day 0 of AZD1222 vaccination. The receptor's source is an adult in good health. The rearrangement uses TRBV12-5 and TRBJ2-5; TRBD1 aligns across 8 bases. The CDR3 protein is CASGAPGTGEETQYF. DNA for the CDR3: TGTGCTAGTGGCGCCCCCGGGACAGGAGAAGAGACCCAGTACTTC. Combining the CDR3 with reference TRBV12-5 and TRBJ2-5 gives the whole variable domain DARVTQTPRHKVTEMGQEVTMRCQPILGHNTVFWYRQTMMQGLELLAYFRNRAPLDDSGMPKDRFSAEMPDATLATLKIQPSEPRDSAVYFCASGAPGTGEETQYFGPGTRLLVL.